The 9 T cell receptor beta chains presented below share a single source sample, sequenced in a study of blood T cell repertoires in COVID-19. Repertoires were generated with immunoSEQ multiplex PCR, while TCRdb's copy carries only in-frame clones and drops some. The sample lists about 210,000 clones, about 83% occurring once. The sample was PBMCs or T cells enriched from blood (not recorded which). Every receptor here comes from a man between 40 and 49 years old with acute COVID-19.

The V call is TRBV28, the J call TRBJ2-1, with 8 bases lining up with TRBD1. The germline gives CDR1 MDHEN, CDR2 SYDVKM. Losses at the gene ends were 6 bases for V and 2 bases for J; bases not matched to a gene: 3. The CDR3 loop spans 14 amino acids. For the CDR3, the DNA is TGTGCCAGCAGAGACAGGGGTACCTACAATGAGCAGTTCTTC. It yields the protein CASRDRGTYNEQFF. Using reference TRBV28 and TRBJ2-1 for the parts outside the CDR3, the full variable domain is DVKVTQSSRYLVKRTGEKVFLECVQDMDHENMFWYRQDPGLGLRLIYFSYDVKMKEKGDIPEGYSVSREKKERFSLILESASTNQTSMYLCASRDRGTYNEQFFGPGTRLTVL.

V usage is TRBV5-1 and J usage is TRBJ2-5; 12 bases agree with TRBD2. With V trimmed by 6 bases and J by 3 bases, 6 bases remained unmatched. Germline CDR1 is SGHRS and CDR2 is YFSETQ. The CDR3 has 15 residues. The CDR3 DNA reads TGCGCCAGCACCTCCCGACTAGCGGGAGAAGAGACCCAGTACTTC. Its protein product is CASTSRLAGEETQYF.

CDR3 coding DNA: TGTGCCATCAGAGCATCACTCTCCTACGAGCAGTACTTC. Amino acids: CAIRASLSYEQYF. This chain joins TRBV10-3 and TRBJ2-7; D is ambiguous. The CDR3 is 13 amino acids. In germline, CDR1 is ENHRY, CDR2 SYGVKD. Between the trimmed V and J ends, which lost 6 bases and 0 bases, there was a span of 9 bases.

V is TRBV24-1 and J is TRBJ2-3, with a possible D match to TRBD2 (6 bases). The V gene's germline CDR1 is KGHDR and CDR2 SFDVKD. V was cut by 3 bases and J by 0 bases, with 9 bases left in between. The CDR3 runs 15 residues. The CDR3 region is CATSDGGRSTDTQYF. The CDR3 nucleotides are TGTGCCACCAGTGATGGAGGGAGAAGCACAGATACGCAGTATTTT.

V usage is TRBV30 and J usage is TRBJ2-3; the match to TRBD2 covers 8 bases. Per the germline V gene, CDR1 is GTSNPN and CDR2 is SVGIG (reference sequence). V was clipped by 8 bases and J by 7 bases; unmatched bases: 17. This CDR3 has 15 residues. The CDR3 coding sequence is TGTGCCGGAGAAACGGGGGGGCTCGGAGGGAATACGCAGTATTTT. This sequence encodes CAGETGGLGGNTQYF. Based on the CDR3 plus reference TRBV30 and TRBJ2-3, the full variable domain is SQTIHQWPATLVQPVGSPLSLECTVEGTSNPNLYWYRQAAGRGLQLLFYSVGIGQISSEVPQNLSASRPQDRQFILSSKKLLLSDSGFYLCAGETGGLGGNTQYFGPGTRLTVL.

This rearrangement joins TRBV30 to TRBJ1-1, with 7 bases that match TRBD1. V was pared by 2 bases and J by 6 bases, with 3 bases of the junction left unmatched. The CDR3 length is 12 residues. The germline gives CDR1 GTSNPN, CDR2 SVGIG (reference sequence). CDR3 loop: CAWSRGPPEAFF. The CDR3 DNA reads TGTGCCTGGAGTAGGGGGCCCCCTGAAGCTTTCTTT.

Comment on this clone: This sample includes further DNA sequences coding for the same CDR3. The V and J genes are TRBV7-8 and TRBJ2-1, with D hard to call. CDR3 length equals 13 residues. CDR1 and CDR2 from the germline V gene are SGHVS and FQNEAQ. V was trimmed by 1 base and J by 5 bases, leaving 6 bases between them. DNA for the CDR3: TGTGCCAGCAGCTTAGGGCGGAACAATGAGCAGTTCTTC. It specifies CASSLGRNNEQFF.

The V gene is TRBV18, the J gene TRBJ1-5; D may be TRBD1 (6 bases). Trimming stripped 6 bases from V and 4 bases from J, with 13 bases between. CDR1 is KGHSH and CDR2 is LQKENI in the germline V gene. CDR3 length: 14 amino acids. As DNA, the CDR3 is TGTGCCAGCTCTGTACAGGGTCTTAATCAGCCCCAGCATTTT. It specifies CASSVQGLNQPQHF.

The rearrangement links TRBV5-1 to TRBJ1-1; the D is unclear. Trimming took 4 bases from V and 0 from J, leaving 13 bases between them. Germline CDR1 and CDR2: SGHRS and YFSETQ. The length of the CDR3 is 15 residues. The CDR3 DNA sequence: TGCGCCAGCAGCCCAAATGGCCCAATGAACACTGAAGCTTTCTTT. Its translation is CASSPNGPMNTEAFF.